This T cell receptor (beta chain) was sequenced for a study of T-cell memory formation after mild COVID-19. TCRdb redid the calling of the 5' RACE reads with MiXCR, one entry per CDR3 protein. The sample lists 580,000 or so distinct CDR3 sequences; 17% were seen once. There are a few counts of this clonotype. The CDR3 has 14 amino acids. Germline V lookup: CDR1 SEHNR, CDR2 FQNEAQ (reference sequence). Trimming shortened V by 4 bases and J by 0 bases, and 9 bases separated the two germline ends. This receptor was taken from an adult woman who had mild COVID-19 (a few samples of this study predate the infection). Cell type and time point are not known. This rearrangement joins TRBV7-9 to TRBJ1-1; a weak D match, TRBD1 (6 bases). Sequenced sample: PBMCs or a T cell subset sorted from them (not recorded which). In DNA form, the CDR3 reads TGTGCCAGCAGCTCCCAGGGGATGAACACTGAAGCTTTCTTT. This codes for CASSSQGMNTEAFF. Drawing the rest from reference TRBV7-9 and TRBJ1-1, the complete variable domain is DTGVSQNPRHKITKRGQNVTFRCDPISEHNRLYWYRQTLGQGPEFLTYFQNEAQLEKSRLLSDRFSAERPKGSFSTLEIQRTEQGDSAMYLCASSSQGMNTEAFFGQGTRLTVV.